This is a list of T cell receptor beta chains from one sample in a study of beta chain features in type 1 diabetes. Some clones are missing from TCRdb's copy, which holds only in-frame ones; the method was immunoSEQ multiplex PCR. The data show about 620,000 clones, about 16% seen once. Sequenced sample: naive CD4+ T cells from blood. The receptors were gathered from a young man in good health. The CDR3 runs from the conserved cysteine through the conserved F or W. Each record gives: CDR3 length, J gene, clone size, V gene, D gene, CDR3 DNA, CDR3 protein. D genes are given only for firm matches. Expanded clones get a size class; other rows say once, few or many, or leave the size out.

len: 14
j_gene: TRBJ2-5
abundance: few
v_gene: TRBV7-2
d_gene: .
CDR3nt: TGTGCCAGCAGCTCTACCAGACAGCAGGAGACCCAGTACTTC
CDR3aa: CASSSTRQQETQYF

len: 16
j_gene: TRBJ2-1
abundance: few
v_gene: TRBV18
d_gene: TRBD2
CDR3nt: TGTGCCAGCTCACCTTTACTAGCGGGCGTTTACAATGAGCAGTTCTTC
CDR3aa: CASSPLLAGVYNEQFF

len: 16
j_gene: TRBJ2-2
abundance: .
v_gene: TRBV7-2
d_gene: TRBD2
CDR3nt: TGTGCCAGCAGCTTGGTCGGGACTAGGAACACCGGGGAGCTGTTTTTT
CDR3aa: CASSLVGTRNTGELFF

len: 16
j_gene: TRBJ2-4
abundance: .
v_gene: TRBV19
d_gene: TRBD2
CDR3nt: TGTGCCAGTAGTAGTGGGACTAGCGGAGCCAAAAACATTCAGTACTTC
CDR3aa: CASSSGTSGAKNIQYF

len: 16
j_gene: TRBJ2-5
abundance: few
v_gene: TRBV27
d_gene: .
CDR3nt: TGTGCCAGCAGTTTGCGGAAGGGCTGGCAGGGACAGACCCAGTACTTC
CDR3aa: CASSLRKGWQGQTQYF

len: 13
j_gene: TRBJ1-3
abundance: many
v_gene: TRBV10-3
d_gene: .
CDR3nt: TGTGCCATCGGAGCGATCTCTGGAAACACCATATATTTT
CDR3aa: CAIGAISGNTIYF

len: 14
j_gene: TRBJ1-1
abundance: few
v_gene: TRBV29-1
d_gene: .
CDR3nt: TGCAGCGTTGAAGACGGCTATTCGAACACTGAAGCTTTCTTT
CDR3aa: CSVEDGYSNTEAFF

len: 13
j_gene: TRBJ2-5
abundance: .
v_gene: TRBV9
d_gene: .
CDR3nt: TGTGCCAGCAGCGTACAAAGGGGAGAGACCCAGTACTTC
CDR3aa: CASSVQRGETQYF

len: 13
j_gene: TRBJ2-7
abundance: .
v_gene: TRBV19
d_gene: .
CDR3nt: TGTGCCAGTAGTATCAGGGTTCCCTACGAGCAGTACTTC
CDR3aa: CASSIRVPYEQYF

len: 13
j_gene: TRBJ1-1
abundance: few
v_gene: TRBV7-9
d_gene: .
CDR3nt: TGTGCCAGCAGCCCAACAGGGAACACTGAAGCTTTCTTT
CDR3aa: CASSPTGNTEAFF

len: 14
j_gene: TRBJ1-2
abundance: .
v_gene: TRBV23-1
d_gene: .
CDR3nt: TGCGCCAGCAGTCAGTTACAGGGTCCCTATGGCTACACCTTC
CDR3aa: CASSQLQGPYGYTF

len: 15
j_gene: TRBJ1-1
abundance: .
v_gene: TRBV6-5
d_gene: TRBD1
CDR3nt: TGTGCCAGCGGTAACAGGGGGCTCGGGAACACTGAAGCTTTCTTT
CDR3aa: CASGNRGLGNTEAFF

len: 17
j_gene: TRBJ2-2
abundance: .
v_gene: TRBV27
d_gene: .
CDR3nt: TGTGCCAGCAGTTTATCGAATCGGGGTGTCGGCACCGGGGAGCTGTTTTTT
CDR3aa: CASSLSNRGVGTGELFF

len: 15
j_gene: TRBJ1-4
abundance: .
v_gene: TRBV9
d_gene: TRBD1
CDR3nt: TGTGCCAGCAGCGCCCCGACAGGGATCGATGAAAAACTGTTTTTT
CDR3aa: CASSAPTGIDEKLFF

len: 13
j_gene: TRBJ1-5
abundance: few
v_gene: TRBV6-6
d_gene: .
CDR3nt: TGTGCCAGCCGGGCAGGGGAGGGTCAGCCCCAGCATTTT
CDR3aa: CASRAGEGQPQHF

len: 13
j_gene: TRBJ1-1
abundance: .
v_gene: TRBV4-3
d_gene: .
CDR3nt: TGCGCCAGCAGTTGGGGGACGAACACTGAAGCTTTCTTT
CDR3aa: CASSWGTNTEAFF